A selection of T cell receptor beta chains follows, all from one sample in a study of cytomegalovirus exposure and HLA in healthy donors. Data came from immunoSEQ multiplex PCR; TCRdb stores just in-frame clones and leaves some out. The sample shows some 130,000 clones, 80% of them seen only once. The sequencing sample was made of PBMCs. These TCRs come from a male donor in good health and CMV-seronegative. The CDR3 runs from the conserved cysteine through the conserved F or W. D genes are given only for firm matches. Where a row states a size, it is once, few, many or the class of an expanded clone; other rows omit it.

TRBD2	TRBV28	TRBJ2-4	NA	CASTGGARAKNIQYF	TGTGCCAGCACCGGGGGGGCTAGGGCCAAAAACATTCAGTACTTC
TRBD1	TRBV11-2	TRBJ1-6	NA	CASSYRTTGRSSPLHF	TGTGCCAGCAGCTATCGAACGACAGGGAGGAGCTCACCCCTCCACTTT
TRBD1	TRBV7-9	TRBJ2-7	NA	CASSLVSGQDHEQYF	TGTGCCAGCAGCTTAGTGTCAGGACAGGACCATGAGCAGTACTTC
NA	TRBV27	TRBJ1-2	NA	CATRGAAYGYTF	TGTGCCACCCGAGGAGCGGCCTATGGCTACACCTTC
NA	TRBV4-2	TRBJ2-7	NA	CASSQALGPAYEQYF	TGTGCCAGCAGCCAGGCTCTGGGGCCTGCCTACGAGCAGTACTTC
TRBD2	TRBV15	TRBJ2-5	NA	CATSRGNPGTRDF	TGTGCCACCAGCAGAGGTAACCCCGGGACTAGAGACTTC
NA	TRBV4-1	TRBJ2-4	NA	CASSQVGQLGLGKNIQYF	TGCGCCAGCAGCCAGGTGGGCCAATTAGGCCTGGGCAAAAACATTCAGTACTTC
TRBD1	TRBV6-6	TRBJ1-2	NA	CASSTTGVYGYTF	TGTGCCAGCAGTACGACAGGGGTCTATGGCTACACCTTC
TRBD1	TRBV30	TRBJ2-1	NA	CAWDRQGNNEQFF	TGTGCCTGGGACCGACAGGGGAACAATGAGCAGTTCTTC
TRBD1	TRBV4-3	TRBJ2-3	NA	CASSQDRGADTQYF	TGCGCCAGCAGCCAGGACAGGGGAGCAGATACGCAGTATTTT
NA	TRBV28	TRBJ2-5	NA	CASSPTRAPGEQYF	TGTGCCAGCAGCCCCACGCGCGCGCCGGGGGAGCAGTACTTC
NA	TRBV7-2	TRBJ1-3	NA	CASSSPGKIARGTIYF	TGTGCCAGCAGCTCCCCGGGGAAAATTGCTCGAGGCACCATATATTTT
NA	TRBV19	TRBJ1-1	NA	CASSKIRGEVNTEAFF	TGTGCCAGTAGTAAGATCCGGGGAGAGGTGAACACTGAAGCTTTCTTT
TRBD1	TRBV19	TRBJ2-1	NA	CASSMGQGSLKSYNEQFF	TGTGCCAGTAGTATGGGACAGGGGTCCTTAAAATCGTACAATGAGCAGTTCTTC
NA	TRBV7-8	TRBJ1-1	once	CASSRRDFNTEAFF	TGTGCCAGCAGCCGACGGGACTTTAACACTGAAGCTTTCTTT
TRBD1	TRBV5-4	TRBJ2-2	NA	CASSLDRANTGELFF	TGTGCCAGCAGCCTGGACAGGGCGAACACCGGGGAGCTGTTTTTT
NA	TRBV5-4	TRBJ1-6	few	CASSLYDGNSPLHF	TGTGCCAGCAGCCTATATGACGGGAATTCACCCCTCCACTTT
TRBD2	TRBV6-1	TRBJ2-3	NA	CASSGLGLVATDTQYF	TGTGCCAGCAGTGGCCTTGGACTAGTTGCCACAGATACGCAGTATTTT
NA	TRBV9	TRBJ1-4	NA	CASSAKGGLGEKLFF	TGTGCCAGCAGCGCAAAAGGGGGATTGGGTGAAAAACTGTTTTTT
TRBD1	TRBV4-1	TRBJ1-5	once	CASSQVPGQGEEPQHF	TGCGCCAGCAGCCAAGTTCCCGGACAGGGTGAGGAGCCCCAGCATTTT
NA	TRBV9	TRBJ2-1	NA	CASSGRAAYNEQFF	TGTGCCAGCAGCGGGAGGGCTGCCTACAATGAGCAGTTCTTC
TRBD2	TRBV6-4	TRBJ2-3	few	CASSDGLAGDTQYF	TGTGCCAGCAGTGACGGACTAGCGGGAGATACGCAGTATTTT
NA	TRBV6-1	TRBJ2-3	once	CASSEWNEATDTQYF	TGTGCCAGCAGTGAATGGAACGAGGCCACAGATACGCAGTATTTT
NA	TRBV30	TRBJ2-7	NA	CAWSGGRGSEQYF	TGTGCCTGGAGCGGGGGACGGGGTTCCGAGCAGTACTTC
NA	TRBV21-1	TRBJ1-5	NA	CASRRGKQRSNQPQHF	TGTGCCAGCCGTCGGGGGAAACAGCGTAGCAATCAGCCCCAGCATTTT
NA	TRBV7-8	TRBJ2-5	NA	CASSLVQGRETQYF	TGTGCCAGCAGCTTAGTGCAGGGCAGAGAGACCCAGTACTTC
NA	TRBV28	TRBJ2-1	NA	CAGGGHNEQFF	TGTGCCGGGGGCGGTCACAATGAGCAGTTCTTC
NA	TRBV2	TRBJ2-3	NA	CASSEAGGLADTQYF	TGTGCCAGCAGTGAAGCGGGGGGGCTTGCCGATACGCAGTATTTT
NA	TRBV6-5	TRBJ1-6	few	CASSFSSSYNSPLHF	TGTGCCAGCAGTTTTAGTAGCTCCTATAATTCACCCCTCCACTTT
TRBD2	TRBV7-2	TRBJ2-3	NA	CASSLGGTITDTQYF	TGTGCCAGCAGCTTAGGTGGGACTATCACAGATACGCAGTATTTT
NA	TRBV18	TRBJ1-5	NA	CASSPTANSNQPQHF	TGTGCCAGCTCACCGACAGCAAATAGCAATCAGCCCCAGCATTTT
NA	TRBV10-1	TRBJ1-2	NA	CASSGGGGGAFLKNYGYTF	TGCGCCAGCAGTGGAGGGGGGGGTGGGGCTTTCTTGAAGAACTATGGCTACACCTTC
NA	TRBV28	TRBJ1-1	NA	CASRFFGGMNTEAFF	TGTGCCAGCCGGTTCTTTGGGGGGATGAACACTGAAGCTTTCTTT
TRBD1	TRBV27	TRBJ2-7	few	CASRQGLTYEQYF	TGTGCCAGCCGACAGGGGTTAACCTACGAGCAGTACTTC
TRBD1	TRBV7-9	TRBJ2-3	few	CASSPWGQRGRDTQYF	TGTGCCAGCAGCCCTTGGGGACAGAGGGGGAGAGATACGCAGTATTTT
NA	TRBV18	TRBJ1-1	NA	CASSPPGGGRTEAFF	TGTGCCAGCTCACCTCCGGGAGGGGGTAGAACTGAAGCTTTCTTT